Listed below are T cell receptor beta chains from one sample, sequenced in a study of OX40 agonist ivuxolimab in advanced cancers. Repertoires were generated with immunoSEQ multiplex PCR, while TCRdb's copy carries only in-frame clones and drops some. The table has 35,000 to 40,000 clones, roughly four fifths seen once; the top ten hold about a sixth. The sequencing used CD4+ or CD8+ T cells sorted from blood, collected in a trial of the OX40 agonist ivuxolimab. The receptors come from an adult with an advanced solid tumor such as melanoma, head and neck, liver or kidney cancer. Each CDR3 is given with its conserved first and last residue. Each record gives: V gene, J gene, D gene, CDR3 length, clone size, CDR3 DNA, CDR3 protein. A D gene is named only where the DNA matches it firmly. Size is omitted from some rows. Given values are once, few, many or a class for expanded clones.

TRBV7-6	TRBJ2-5	NA	15	few	TGTGCCAGCAGCTTAGCGGTGGGCAGGCGTGAGACCCAGTACTTC	CASSLAVGRRETQYF
TRBV7-9	TRBJ2-2	NA	19	NA	TGTGCCAGCAGCTTAGGTCCCTACCGCCGCGCAGCGAACACCGGGGAGCTGTTTTTT	CASSLGPYRRAANTGELFF
TRBV19	TRBJ2-7	TRBD1	15	NA	TGTGCCAGTAGTGAGGGACAGCTCAGCTCCTACGAGCAGTACTTC	CASSEGQLSSYEQYF
TRBV6-5	TRBJ1-2	NA	15	NA	TGTGCCAGCAGACCTCTACTGGGGGGCGCGAATGGCTACACCTTC	CASRPLLGGANGYTF
TRBV28	TRBJ1-1	NA	14	NA	TGTGCCAGCAGTTCCCTACGGGCCAACACTGAAGCTTTCTTT	CASSSLRANTEAFF
TRBV4-1	TRBJ2-7	NA	15	NA	TGCGCCAGCAGCCAAGTCTTCGGAGGCATTGGCGAGCAGTACTTC	CASSQVFGGIGEQYF
TRBV29-1	TRBJ1-2	NA	11	NA	TGCAGCGTTGCCAGGGAAGACGGCTACACCTTC	CSVAREDGYTF
TRBV7-7	TRBJ2-1	TRBD2	16	NA	TGTGCCAGCAGCTTTGGACGGGAGGAGCGGGTAGGTGAGCAGTTCTTC	CASSFGREERVGEQFF
TRBV4-1	TRBJ1-2	NA	16	few	TGCGCCAGCAGCCAAGATCTTCCGGGCTCCCCCAATGGCTACACCTTC	CASSQDLPGSPNGYTF
TRBV6-1	TRBJ2-7	NA	15	NA	TGTGCCAGCAGTGAAGGGCAGGGCCCATCCTACGAGCAGTACTTC	CASSEGQGPSYEQYF
TRBV28	TRBJ2-1	NA	17	NA	TGTGCCAGCAGTTACCCGGTGCAGGGGAGCTCCTACAATGAGCAGTTCTTC	CASSYPVQGSSYNEQFF
TRBV28	TRBJ1-1	NA	14	NA	TGTGCCAGCAGTCCCCCGGACTTGAACACTGAAGCTTTCTTT	CASSPPDLNTEAFF
TRBV28	TRBJ1-2	NA	14	NA	TGTGCCAGCAGTTTGGGTCCTTCCCTGTTGGGCTACACCTTC	CASSLGPSLLGYTF
TRBV5-8	TRBJ2-7	NA	14	NA	TGTGCCAGCAGCTTGGGGGGGCAGGGTTACGAGCAGTACTTC	CASSLGGQGYEQYF
TRBV2	TRBJ1-2	NA	14	NA	TGTGCCAGCTTAGGTCGGAACCACTTCTATGGCTACACCTTC	CASLGRNHFYGYTF
TRBV7-9	TRBJ2-3	TRBD2	17	NA	TGTGCCAGCAGCTTGGGCCCGGGACTAGATCTCGCAGATACGCAGTATTTT	CASSLGPGLDLADTQYF
TRBV7-9	TRBJ2-5	NA	13	NA	TGTGCCAGCAGCTTAAGGGACCGACAGACCCAGTACTTC	CASSLRDRQTQYF
TRBV7-8	TRBJ2-2	NA	15	NA	TGTGCCAGCAGCCCACAAACAGGGAACACCGGGGAGCTGTTTTTT	CASSPQTGNTGELFF
TRBV27	TRBJ2-2	NA	15	NA	TGTGCCAGCAGTTTGAGGGCCTATTTTGCCGGGGAGCTGTTTTTT	CASSLRAYFAGELFF
TRBV6-6	TRBJ1-3	NA	16	NA	TGTGCCAGCAGTTACGGTAGCCCTAGCTCTGGAAACACCATATATTTT	CASSYGSPSSGNTIYF
TRBV19	TRBJ2-7	NA	17	once	TGTGCCAGTACCGACAGATCCAGGGATGGAGAGATGGACGAGCAGTACTTC	CASTDRSRDGEMDEQYF
TRBV29-1	TRBJ2-5	NA	13	NA	TGCAGCGTAGAAGGGGGGGACCAAGAGACCCAGTACTTC	CSVEGGDQETQYF
TRBV5-1	TRBJ2-7	NA	13	NA	TGCGCCAGCAGCTTGGGCAATTTCTACGAGCAGTACTTC	CASSLGNFYEQYF